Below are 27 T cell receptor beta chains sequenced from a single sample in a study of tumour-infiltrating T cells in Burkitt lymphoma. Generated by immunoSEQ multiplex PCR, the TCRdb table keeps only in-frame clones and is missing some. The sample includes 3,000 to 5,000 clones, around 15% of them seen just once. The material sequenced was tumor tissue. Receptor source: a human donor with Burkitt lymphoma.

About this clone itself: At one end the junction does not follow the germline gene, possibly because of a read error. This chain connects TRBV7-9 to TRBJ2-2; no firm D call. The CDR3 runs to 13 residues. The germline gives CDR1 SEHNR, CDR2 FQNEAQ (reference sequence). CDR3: CTSSSGNTGELFF. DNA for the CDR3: TGTACCAGCAGCTCCGGTAACACCGGGGAGCTGTTTTTT.

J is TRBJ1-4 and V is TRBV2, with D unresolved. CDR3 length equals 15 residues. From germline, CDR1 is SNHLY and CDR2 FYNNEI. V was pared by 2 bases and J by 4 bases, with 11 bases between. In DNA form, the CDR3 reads TGTGCCAGCAGTGAAAGCCGCAATTATAATGAAAAACTGTTTTTT. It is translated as CASSESRNYNEKLFF.

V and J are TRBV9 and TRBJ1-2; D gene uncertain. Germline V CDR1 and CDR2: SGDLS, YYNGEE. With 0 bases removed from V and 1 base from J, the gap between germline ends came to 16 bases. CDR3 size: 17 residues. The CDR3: CASSVGWGSVNNYGYTF. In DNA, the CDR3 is TGTGCCAGCAGCGTAGGATGGGGAAGTGTAAATAACTATGGCTACACCTTC.

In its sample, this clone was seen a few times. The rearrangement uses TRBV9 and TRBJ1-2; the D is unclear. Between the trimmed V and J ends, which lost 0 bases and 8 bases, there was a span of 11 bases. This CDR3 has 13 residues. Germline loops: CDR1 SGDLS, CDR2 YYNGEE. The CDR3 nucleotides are TGTGCCAGCAGCGTAGGGGAGGGATTCGGCTACACCTTC. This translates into CASSVGEGFGYTF. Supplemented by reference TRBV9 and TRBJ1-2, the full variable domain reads DSGVTQTPKHLITATGQRVTLRCSPRSGDLSVYWYQQSLDQGLQFLIQYYNGEERAKGNILERFSAQQFPDLHSELNLSSLELGDSALYFCASSVGEGFGYTFGSGTRLTVV.

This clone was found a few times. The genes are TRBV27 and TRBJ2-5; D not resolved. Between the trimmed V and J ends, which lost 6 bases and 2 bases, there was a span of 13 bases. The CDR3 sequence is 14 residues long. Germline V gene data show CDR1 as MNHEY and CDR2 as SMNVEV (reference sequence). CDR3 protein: CASSLVGMQETQYF. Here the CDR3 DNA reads TGTGCCAGCAGCCTCGTGGGGATGCAAGAGACCCAGTACTTC.

CDR3 nucleotide sequence: TGTGCCAGCAATCTCGACGACGGGGATCAGCCCCAGCATTTT. Amino acids: CASNLDDGDQPQHF. The rearrangement links TRBV7-9 to TRBJ1-5, with D unclear. Germline CDR1 reads SEHNR; CDR2 reads FQNEAQ (reference sequence). Trimming took 7 bases from V and 5 from J, leaving 15 bases between them. The length of the CDR3 is 14 residues.

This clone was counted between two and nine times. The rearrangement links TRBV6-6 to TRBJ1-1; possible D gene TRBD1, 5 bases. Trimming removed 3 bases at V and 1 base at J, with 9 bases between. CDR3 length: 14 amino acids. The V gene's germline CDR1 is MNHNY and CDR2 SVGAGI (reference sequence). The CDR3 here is CASSYTTGNTEAFF. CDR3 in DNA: TGTGCCAGCAGTTATACCACAGGGAACACTGAAGCTTTCTTT.

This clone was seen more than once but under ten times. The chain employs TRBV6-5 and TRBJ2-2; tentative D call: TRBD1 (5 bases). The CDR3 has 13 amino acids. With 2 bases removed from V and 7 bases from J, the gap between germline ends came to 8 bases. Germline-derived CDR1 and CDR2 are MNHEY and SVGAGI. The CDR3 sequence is CASSYTQVGELFF. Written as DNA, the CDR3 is TGTGCCAGCAGTTACACACAGGTCGGGGAGCTGTTTTTT.

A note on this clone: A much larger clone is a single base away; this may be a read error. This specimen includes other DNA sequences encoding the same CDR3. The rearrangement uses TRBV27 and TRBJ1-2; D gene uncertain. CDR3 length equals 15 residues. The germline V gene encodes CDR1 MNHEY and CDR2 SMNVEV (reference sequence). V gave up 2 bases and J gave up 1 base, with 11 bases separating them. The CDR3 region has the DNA TGTGCCAGCAGTTTAACAAGTCCTAATAACTATGGCTACACCTTC. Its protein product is CASSLTSPNNYGYTF.

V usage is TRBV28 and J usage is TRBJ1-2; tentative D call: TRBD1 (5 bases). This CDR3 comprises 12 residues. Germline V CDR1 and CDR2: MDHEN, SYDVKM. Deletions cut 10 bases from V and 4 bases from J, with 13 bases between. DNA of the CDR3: TGTGCCACCGGGGGGGTGGGCTATGGCTACACCTTC. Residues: CATGGVGYGYTF.

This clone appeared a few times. Here the CDR3 reads CASSLATGSRSTGELFF. In DNA form, the CDR3 reads TGTGCCAGCAGCTTAGCTACAGGCTCGAGGTCCACCGGGGAGCTGTTTTTT. V gene TRBV7-9 combines with J gene TRBJ2-2, with D perhaps matching TRBD1 (5 bases). The CDR3 consists of 17 residues. V lost 0 bases, J lost 4 bases, and 15 bases lay in between. Germline lookup yields CDR1 SEHNR and CDR2 FQNEAQ (reference sequence).

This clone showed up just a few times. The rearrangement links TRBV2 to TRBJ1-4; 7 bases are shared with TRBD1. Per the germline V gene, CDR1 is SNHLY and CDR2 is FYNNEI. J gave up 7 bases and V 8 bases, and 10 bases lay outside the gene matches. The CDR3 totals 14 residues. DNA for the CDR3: TGTGCCAGCGGAGGGCAGGGGGAGGGTGAAAAACTGTTTTTT. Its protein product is CASGGQGEGEKLFF.

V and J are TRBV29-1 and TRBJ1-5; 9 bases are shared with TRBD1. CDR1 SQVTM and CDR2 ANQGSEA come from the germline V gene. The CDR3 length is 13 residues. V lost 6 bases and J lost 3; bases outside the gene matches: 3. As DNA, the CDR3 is TGCAGCGTCGGGACAGGGTACAATCAGCCCCAGCATTTT. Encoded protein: CSVGTGYNQPQHF. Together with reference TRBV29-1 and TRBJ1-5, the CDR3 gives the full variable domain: SAVISQKPSRDICQRGTSLTIQCQVDSQVTMMFWYRQQPGQSLTLIATANQGSEATYESGFVIDKFPISRPNLTFSTLTVSNMSPEDSSIYLCSVGTGYNQPQHFGDGTRLSIL.

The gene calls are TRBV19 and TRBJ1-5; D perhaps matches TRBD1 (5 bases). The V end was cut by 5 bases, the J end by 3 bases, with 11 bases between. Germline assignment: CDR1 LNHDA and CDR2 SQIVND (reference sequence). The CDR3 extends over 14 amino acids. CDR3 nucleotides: TGTGCCAGTAGTCCTCGACAGAACAATCAGCCCCAGCATTTT. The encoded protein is CASSPRQNNQPQHF.

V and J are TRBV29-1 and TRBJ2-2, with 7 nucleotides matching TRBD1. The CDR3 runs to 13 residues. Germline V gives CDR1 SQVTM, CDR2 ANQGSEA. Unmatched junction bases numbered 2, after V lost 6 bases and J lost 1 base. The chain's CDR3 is CSVRQGNTGELFF. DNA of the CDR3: TGCAGCGTACGACAGGGGAACACCGGGGAGCTGTTTTTT.

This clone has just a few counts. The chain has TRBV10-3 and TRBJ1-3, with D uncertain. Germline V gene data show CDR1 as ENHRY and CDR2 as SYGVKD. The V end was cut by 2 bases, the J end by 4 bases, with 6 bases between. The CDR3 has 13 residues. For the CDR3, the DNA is TGTGCCATCAGTGAGGTCAGGGGAAACACCATATATTTT. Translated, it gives CAISEVRGNTIYF.

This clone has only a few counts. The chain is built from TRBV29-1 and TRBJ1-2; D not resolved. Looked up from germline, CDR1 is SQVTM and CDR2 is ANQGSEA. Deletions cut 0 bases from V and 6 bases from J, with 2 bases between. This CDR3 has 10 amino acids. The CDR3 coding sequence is TGCAGCGTTGAAGATGATGGCTACACCTTC. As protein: CSVEDDGYTF.

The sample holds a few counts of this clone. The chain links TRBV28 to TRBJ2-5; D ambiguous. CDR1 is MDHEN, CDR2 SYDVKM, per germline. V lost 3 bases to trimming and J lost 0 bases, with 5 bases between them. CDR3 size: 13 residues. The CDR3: CASSLVDQETQYF. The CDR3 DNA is TGTGCCAGCAGTTTGGTGGACCAAGAGACCCAGTACTTC.

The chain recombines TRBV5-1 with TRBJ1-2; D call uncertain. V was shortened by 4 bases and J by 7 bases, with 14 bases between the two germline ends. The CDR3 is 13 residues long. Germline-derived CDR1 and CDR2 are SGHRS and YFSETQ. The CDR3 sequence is CASSTPGVRGYTF. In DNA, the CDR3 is TGCGCCAGCAGCACCCCCGGGGTACGTGGCTACACCTTC.

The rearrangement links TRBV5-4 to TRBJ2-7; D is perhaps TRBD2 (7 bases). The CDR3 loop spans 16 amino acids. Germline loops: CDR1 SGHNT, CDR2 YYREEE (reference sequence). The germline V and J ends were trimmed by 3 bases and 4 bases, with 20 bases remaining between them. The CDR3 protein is CASSSLGLGGGYEQYF. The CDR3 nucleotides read TGTGCCAGCAGCTCTTTGGGCCTAGGGGGGGGATACGAGCAGTACTTC.

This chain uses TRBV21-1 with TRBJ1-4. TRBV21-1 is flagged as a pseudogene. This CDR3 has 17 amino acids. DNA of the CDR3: TGTGCCAGCAGCAAAAAGGGTAAGGGCCTCTTTAATGAAAAACTGTTTTTT. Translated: CASSKKGKGLFNEKLFF.

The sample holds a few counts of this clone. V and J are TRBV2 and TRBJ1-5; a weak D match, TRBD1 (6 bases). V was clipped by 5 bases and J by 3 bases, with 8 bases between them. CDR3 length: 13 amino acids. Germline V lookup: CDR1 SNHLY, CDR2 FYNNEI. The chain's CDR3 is CASSRDNNQPQHF. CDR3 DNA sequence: TGTGCCAGCAGTCGGGACAACAATCAGCCCCAGCATTTT.

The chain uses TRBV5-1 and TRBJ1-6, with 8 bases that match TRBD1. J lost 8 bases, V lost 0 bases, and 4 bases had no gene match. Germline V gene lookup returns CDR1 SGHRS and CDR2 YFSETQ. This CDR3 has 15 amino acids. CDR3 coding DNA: TGCGCCAGCAGCTTGGGGTCAGGGGGCGATTCACCCCTCCACTTT. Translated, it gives CASSLGSGGDSPLHF. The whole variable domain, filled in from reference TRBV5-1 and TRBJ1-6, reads KAGVTQTPRYLIKTRGQQVTLSCSPISGHRSVSWYQQTPGQGLQFLFEYFSETQRNKGNFPGRFSGRQFSNSRSEMNVSTLELGDSALYLCASSLGSGGDSPLHFGNGTRLTVT.

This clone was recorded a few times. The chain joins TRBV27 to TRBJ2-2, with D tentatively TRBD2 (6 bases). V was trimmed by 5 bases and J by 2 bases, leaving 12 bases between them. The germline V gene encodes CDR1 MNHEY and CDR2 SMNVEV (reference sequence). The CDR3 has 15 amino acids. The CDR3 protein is CASSEGLINTGELFF. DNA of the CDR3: TGTGCCAGCAGTGAGGGACTGATAAACACCGGGGAGCTGTTTTTT.

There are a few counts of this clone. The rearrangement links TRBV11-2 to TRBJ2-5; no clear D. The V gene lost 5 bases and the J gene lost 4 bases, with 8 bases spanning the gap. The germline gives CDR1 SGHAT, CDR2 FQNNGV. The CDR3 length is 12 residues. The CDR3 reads CASSNWRETQYF. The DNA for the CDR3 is TGTGCCAGCAGCAATTGGCGAGAGACCCAGTACTTC.

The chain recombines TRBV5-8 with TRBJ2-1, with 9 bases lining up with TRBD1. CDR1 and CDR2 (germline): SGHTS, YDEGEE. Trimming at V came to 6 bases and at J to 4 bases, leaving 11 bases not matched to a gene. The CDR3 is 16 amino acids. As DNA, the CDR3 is TGTGCCAGCAAGGGGACAGGGATTATAGTTTACAATGAGCAGTTCTTC. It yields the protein CASKGTGIIVYNEQFF.

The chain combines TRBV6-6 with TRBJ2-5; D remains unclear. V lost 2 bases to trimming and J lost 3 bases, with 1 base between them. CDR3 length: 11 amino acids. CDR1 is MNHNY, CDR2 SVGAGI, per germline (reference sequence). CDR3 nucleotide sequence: TGTGCCAGCAGTTACAAAGAGACCCAGTACTTC. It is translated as CASSYKETQYF.